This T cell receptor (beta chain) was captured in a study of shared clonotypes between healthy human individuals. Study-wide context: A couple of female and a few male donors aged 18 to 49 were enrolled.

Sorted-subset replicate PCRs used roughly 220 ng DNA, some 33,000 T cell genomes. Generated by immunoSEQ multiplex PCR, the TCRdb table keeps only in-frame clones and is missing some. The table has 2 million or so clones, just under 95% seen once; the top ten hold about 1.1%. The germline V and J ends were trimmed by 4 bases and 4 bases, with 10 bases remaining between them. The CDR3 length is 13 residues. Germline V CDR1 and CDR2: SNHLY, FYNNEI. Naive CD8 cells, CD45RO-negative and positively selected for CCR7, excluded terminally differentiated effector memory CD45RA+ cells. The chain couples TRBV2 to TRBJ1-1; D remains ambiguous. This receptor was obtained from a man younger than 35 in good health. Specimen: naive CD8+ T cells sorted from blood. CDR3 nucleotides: TGTGCCAGCAGTGTATCAGGAAGCACTGAAGCTTTCTTT. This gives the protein CASSVSGSTEAFF.